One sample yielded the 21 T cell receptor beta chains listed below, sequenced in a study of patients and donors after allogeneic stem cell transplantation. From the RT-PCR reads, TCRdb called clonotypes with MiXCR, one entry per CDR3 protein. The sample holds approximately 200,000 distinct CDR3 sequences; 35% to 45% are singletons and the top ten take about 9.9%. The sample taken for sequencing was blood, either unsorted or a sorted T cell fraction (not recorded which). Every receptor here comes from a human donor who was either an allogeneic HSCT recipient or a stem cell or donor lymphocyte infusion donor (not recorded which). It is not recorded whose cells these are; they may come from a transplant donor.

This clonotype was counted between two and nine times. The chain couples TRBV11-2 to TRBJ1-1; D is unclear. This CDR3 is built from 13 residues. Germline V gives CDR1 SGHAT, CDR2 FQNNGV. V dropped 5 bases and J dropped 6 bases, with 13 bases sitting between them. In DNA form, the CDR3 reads TGTGCCAGCAGCCCGGCGGAGGAATCTGAAGCTTTCTTT. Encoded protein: CASSPAEESEAFF.

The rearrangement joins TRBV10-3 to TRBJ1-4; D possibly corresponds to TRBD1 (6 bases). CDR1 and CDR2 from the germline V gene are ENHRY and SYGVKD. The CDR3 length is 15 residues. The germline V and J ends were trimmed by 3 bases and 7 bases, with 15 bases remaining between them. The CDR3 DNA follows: TGTGCCATCAGTGAATCAGGGGAATTCGGTGAAAAACTGTTTTTT. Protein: CAISESGEFGEKLFF.

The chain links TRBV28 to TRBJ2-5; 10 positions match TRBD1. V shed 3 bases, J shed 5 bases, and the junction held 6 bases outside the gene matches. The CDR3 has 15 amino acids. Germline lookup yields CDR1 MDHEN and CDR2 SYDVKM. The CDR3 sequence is CASSFPTGGDETQYF. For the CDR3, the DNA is TGTGCCAGCAGTTTCCCGACAGGGGGCGACGAGACCCAGTACTTC.

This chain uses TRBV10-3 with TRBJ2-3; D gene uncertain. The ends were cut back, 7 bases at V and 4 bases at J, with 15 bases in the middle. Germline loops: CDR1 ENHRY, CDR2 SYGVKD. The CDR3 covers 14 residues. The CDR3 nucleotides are TGTGCCATCATCGCCCTTTTGGGTCCAGATACGCAGTATTTT. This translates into CAIIALLGPDTQYF.

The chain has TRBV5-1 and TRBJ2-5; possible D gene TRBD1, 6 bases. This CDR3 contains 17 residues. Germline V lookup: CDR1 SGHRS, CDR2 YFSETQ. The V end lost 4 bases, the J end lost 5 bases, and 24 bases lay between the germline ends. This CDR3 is CASSLQKDSLGRETQYF. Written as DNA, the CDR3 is TGCGCCAGCAGCCTACAAAAGGACAGTCTCGGGCGGGAGACCCAGTACTTC.

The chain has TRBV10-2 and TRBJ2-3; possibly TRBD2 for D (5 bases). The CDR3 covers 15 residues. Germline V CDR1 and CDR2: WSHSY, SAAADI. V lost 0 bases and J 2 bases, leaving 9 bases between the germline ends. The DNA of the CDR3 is TGCGCCAGCAGTGAGTCGGGGAGACTCACAGATACGCAGTATTTT. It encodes CASSESGRLTDTQYF.

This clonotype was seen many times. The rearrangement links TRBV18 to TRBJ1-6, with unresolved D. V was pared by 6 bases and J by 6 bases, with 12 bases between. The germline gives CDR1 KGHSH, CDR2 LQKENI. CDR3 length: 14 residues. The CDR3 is CASSGRAPNSPLHF. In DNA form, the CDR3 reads TGTGCCAGCTCGGGGAGGGCTCCTAATTCACCCCTCCACTTT.

DNA for the CDR3: TGCGCCAGCAGCCCGGGGGACGTATACTACAATGAGCAGTTCTTC. Its protein is CASSPGDVYYNEQFF. The V and J genes are TRBV5-1 and TRBJ2-1; TRBD2 is a possible D gene (6 bases). Germline V gene sequence: CDR1 SGHRS, CDR2 YFSETQ. Trimming stripped 4 bases from V and 3 bases from J, with 14 bases between. The CDR3 loop spans 15 amino acids.

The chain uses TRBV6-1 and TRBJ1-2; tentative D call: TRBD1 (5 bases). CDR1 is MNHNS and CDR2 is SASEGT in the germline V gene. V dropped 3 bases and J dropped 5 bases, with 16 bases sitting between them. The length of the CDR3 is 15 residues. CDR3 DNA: TGTGCCAGCAGTGACTTGAGGGGCGCAGAGTATGGCTACACCTTC. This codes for CASSDLRGAEYGYTF.

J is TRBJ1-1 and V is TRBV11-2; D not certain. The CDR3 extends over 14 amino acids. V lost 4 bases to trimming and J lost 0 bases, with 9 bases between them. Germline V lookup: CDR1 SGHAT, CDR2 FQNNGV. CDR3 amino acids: CASSYLAVNTEAFF. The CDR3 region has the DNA TGTGCCAGCAGCTACCTGGCCGTGAACACTGAAGCTTTCTTT.

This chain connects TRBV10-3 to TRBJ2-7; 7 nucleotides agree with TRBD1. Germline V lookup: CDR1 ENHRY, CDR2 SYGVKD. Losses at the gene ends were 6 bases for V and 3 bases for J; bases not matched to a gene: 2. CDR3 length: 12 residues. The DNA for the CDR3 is TGTGCCATCAGCCGGACAGGCTACGAGCAGTACTTC. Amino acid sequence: CAISRTGYEQYF.

CDR3 nucleotides: TGTGCCACTAGCGGGGCGAACACCGGGGAGCTGTTTTTT. It translates to CATSGANTGELFF. The chain is built from TRBV27 and TRBJ2-2, with 9 bases that match TRBD2. The CDR3 extends over 13 amino acids. CDR1 MNHEY and CDR2 SMNVEV come from the germline V gene (reference sequence). V gave up 10 bases and J gave up 0 bases; unmatched junction bases: 0.

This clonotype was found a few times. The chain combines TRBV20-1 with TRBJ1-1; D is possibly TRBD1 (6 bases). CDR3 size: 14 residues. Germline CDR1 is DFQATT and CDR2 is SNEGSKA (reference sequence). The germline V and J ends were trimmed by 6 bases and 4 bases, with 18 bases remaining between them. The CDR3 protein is CSAAPTGMGTEAFF. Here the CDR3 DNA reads TGCAGTGCAGCTCCGACAGGCATGGGCACTGAAGCTTTCTTT.

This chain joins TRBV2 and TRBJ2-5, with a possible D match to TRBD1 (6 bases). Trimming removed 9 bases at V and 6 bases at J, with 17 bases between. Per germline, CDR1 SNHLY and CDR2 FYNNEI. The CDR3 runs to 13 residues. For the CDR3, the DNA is TGTGCCAGGCCCGCGAACAGGGTTCAGACCCAGTACTTC. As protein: CARPANRVQTQYF.

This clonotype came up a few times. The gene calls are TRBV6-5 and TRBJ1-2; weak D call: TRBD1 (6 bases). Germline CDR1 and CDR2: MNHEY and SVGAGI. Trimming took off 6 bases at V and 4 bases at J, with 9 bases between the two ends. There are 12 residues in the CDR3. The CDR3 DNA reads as TGTGCCAGCAGGCCACAGGGCTATGGCTACACCTTC. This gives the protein CASRPQGYGYTF.

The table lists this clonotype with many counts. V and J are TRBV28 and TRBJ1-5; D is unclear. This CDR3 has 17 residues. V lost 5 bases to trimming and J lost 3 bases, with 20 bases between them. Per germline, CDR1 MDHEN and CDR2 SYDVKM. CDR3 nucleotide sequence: TGTGCCAGCAGTGTAATTCCCCAGACTGGCCCCAATCAGCCCCAGCATTTT. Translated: CASSVIPQTGPNQPQHF.

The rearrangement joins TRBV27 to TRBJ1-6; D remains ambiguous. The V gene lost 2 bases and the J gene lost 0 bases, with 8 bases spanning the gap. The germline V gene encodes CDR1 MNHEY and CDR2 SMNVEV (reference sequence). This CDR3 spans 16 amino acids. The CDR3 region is CASSLRAGSYNSPLHF. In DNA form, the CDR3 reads TGTGCCAGCAGTTTAAGGGCGGGCTCCTATAATTCACCCCTCCACTTT.

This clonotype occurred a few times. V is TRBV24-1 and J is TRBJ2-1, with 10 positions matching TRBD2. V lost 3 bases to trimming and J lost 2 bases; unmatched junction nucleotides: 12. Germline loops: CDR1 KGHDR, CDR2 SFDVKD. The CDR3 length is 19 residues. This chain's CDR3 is CATSDPRGLAVSPYNEQFF. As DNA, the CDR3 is TGTGCCACCAGTGATCCTAGAGGACTAGCGGTTAGTCCCTACAATGAGCAGTTCTTC.

The CDR3: CASSYSRGLNTEAFF. CDR3 bases: TGTGCCAGCAGTTACTCGAGAGGGCTGAACACTGAAGCTTTCTTT. J is TRBJ1-1 and V is TRBV6-5, with D uncertain. This CDR3 contains 15 residues. V shed 0 bases and J shed 0 bases, with 8 bases lying between them. Looked up from germline, CDR1 is MNHEY and CDR2 is SVGAGI.

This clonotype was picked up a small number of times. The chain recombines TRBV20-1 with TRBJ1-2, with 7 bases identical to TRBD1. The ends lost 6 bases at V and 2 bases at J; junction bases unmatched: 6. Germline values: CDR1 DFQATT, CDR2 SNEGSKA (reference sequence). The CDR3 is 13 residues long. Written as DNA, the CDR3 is TGCAGTGCCTTTCCGACAGGGAACTATGGCTACACCTTC. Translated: CSAFPTGNYGYTF.

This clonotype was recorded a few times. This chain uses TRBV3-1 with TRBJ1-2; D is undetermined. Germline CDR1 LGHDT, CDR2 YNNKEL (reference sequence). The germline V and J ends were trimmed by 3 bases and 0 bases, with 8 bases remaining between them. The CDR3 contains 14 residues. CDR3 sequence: CASSQGAANYGYTF. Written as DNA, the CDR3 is TGTGCCAGCAGCCAGGGCGCTGCTAACTATGGCTACACCTTC.